What follows are 3 T cell receptor beta chains derived from one specimen sequenced in a study of cytotoxic CD8 clonotypes in ibrutinib-treated CLL. Sequenced by immunoSEQ multiplex PCR; TCRdb stores in-frame clones only, minus some. The table lists 15,000 to 20,000 clones, 81% of them singletons. The sample here was PBMCs, taken before ibrutinib treatment. Receptors originate from a human donor with chronic lymphocytic leukemia.

The chain links TRBV5-1 to TRBJ1-2, with 8 bases that match TRBD1. Germline V gives CDR1 SGHRS, CDR2 YFSETQ. The V gene end was trimmed by 0 bases and the J gene end by 5 bases; junction bases not matched to a gene: 9. The CDR3 length is 16 residues. The chain's CDR3 is CASSLGTGGFGYGYTF. The CDR3 DNA reads TGCGCCAGCAGCTTGGGCACAGGGGGTTTCGGGTATGGCTACACCTTC.

This rearrangement joins TRBV9 to TRBJ1-2; D is uncertain. The CDR3 has 16 amino acids. Deletions cut 1 base from V and 4 bases from J, with 17 bases between. Germline V gene lookup returns CDR1 SGDLS and CDR2 YYNGEE. The CDR3 sequence is CASSVSSAGPGYGYTF. As DNA, the CDR3 is TGTGCCAGCAGCGTATCCTCCGCGGGCCCTGGCTATGGCTACACCTTC. Variable domain in full (rest from reference TRBV9 and TRBJ1-2): DSGVTQTPKHLITATGQRVTLRCSPRSGDLSVYWYQQSLDQGLQFLIQYYNGEERAKGNILERFSAQQFPDLHSELNLSSLELGDSALYFCASSVSSAGPGYGYTFGSGTRLTVV.

This rearrangement joins TRBV7-2 to TRBJ2-3, with D possibly being TRBD1 or TRBD2 (5 bases each). Looked up from germline, CDR1 is SGHTA and CDR2 is FQGNSA. The CDR3 has 16 residues. Trimming shortened V by 2 bases and J by 5 bases, and 17 bases separated the two germline ends. CDR3 residues: CASSLMIPQGRDTQYF. The CDR3 bases are TGTGCCAGCAGCTTAATGATCCCCCAGGGACGAGATACGCAGTATTTT.